Listed below are T cell receptor beta chains from one sample, sequenced in a study of T-cell reconstitution after alpha-beta-depleted transplantation in children. TCRdb used MiXCR to reprocess the PCR reads, holding one entry per CDR3 protein. The sample holds tens of thousands of distinct CDR3 sequences, 5% to 7% seen once. The material was peripheral blood, obtained 60 days after TCRalphabeta/CD19-depleted stem cell transplant. The receptors come from a child in the first two years of life who had a stem cell transplant for acute myeloid leukemia, so the T cells may come from the graft donor. Each CDR3 is given with its conserved first and last residue. The D gene is left open where the match is weak. The size entry is marked missing in some rows and otherwise reads once, few, many or a size class.

TRBJ1-5 many TRBV7-9 - CASSPGFGAPNQPQHF TGTGCCAGCAGCCCCGGTTTCGGGGCTCCTAATCAGCCCCAGCATTTT
TRBJ2-7 many TRBV15 TRBD1 CATSRDLRDRVGGYEQYF TGTGCCACCAGCAGAGATCTACGGGACAGAGTGGGTGGCTACGAGCAGTACTTC
TRBJ2-7 - TRBV6-2/TRBV6-3 TRBD2 CASSRFSTSGYSYEQYF TGTGCCAGCAGTCGATTCTCGACTAGCGGTTACTCCTACGAGCAGTACTTC
TRBJ1-1 many TRBV7-9 - CASSPGWLPEAFF TGTGCCAGCAGCCCGGGTTGGCTCCCGGAAGCTTTCTTT
TRBJ2-7 many TRBV10-3 - CAISEQVDRYEQYF TGTGCCATCAGTGAGCAGGTTGATCGATACGAGCAGTACTTC
TRBJ1-6 many TRBV12-3/TRBV12-4 - CASSPQASYNSPLHF TGTGCCAGCAGTCCCCAGGCCTCCTATAATTCACCCCTCCACTTT
TRBJ2-5 many TRBV6-5 - CASGQQETQYF TGTGCCAGCGGACAACAAGAGACCCAGTACTTC
TRBJ2-7 many TRBV2 - CASLRGRDEQYF TGTGCCAGCTTACGGGGGCGCGACGAGCAGTACTTC
TRBJ2-6 many TRBV29-1 - CSVAVRGGLRANVLTF TGCAGCGTTGCCGTAAGGGGGGGGCTTCGGGCCAACGTCCTGACTTTC
TRBJ2-3 many TRBV9 TRBD2 CASSEGGEGPVDTQYF TGTGCCAGCAGCGAGGGAGGGGAGGGGCCGGTAGATACGCAGTATTTT
TRBJ2-7 few TRBV7-8 - CASSLKGHPSEQYF TGTGCCAGCAGCTTAAAGGGACACCCCTCCGAGCAGTACTTC
TRBJ1-2 many TRBV5-6 - CASHSGAPLYGYTF TGTGCCAGCCATTCAGGGGCGCCTCTCTACGGCTACACCTTC
TRBJ1-2 many TRBV7-9 TRBD1 CASSLGQGALFGYTF TGTGCCAGCAGCCTGGGACAGGGGGCCCTTTTTGGCTACACCTTC
TRBJ1-1 many TRBV4-3 - CASSQWGENTEAFF TGCGCCAGCAGCCAATGGGGGGAGAACACTGAAGCTTTCTTT
TRBJ1-2 many TRBV5-6 TRBD1 CASSPGQGLDGYTF TGTGCCAGCAGCCCGGGACAGGGACTCGATGGCTACACCTTC
TRBJ2-7 many TRBV24-1 TRBD1 CATSDWTGLRYEQYF TGTGCCACCAGTGATTGGACAGGGTTGAGATACGAGCAGTACTTC
TRBJ1-2 many TRBV6-1 - CASSQLAHTYGYTF TGTGCCAGCAGCCAGCTGGCTCATACCTATGGCTACACCTTC
TRBJ2-7 many TRBV15 - CATSTSYEQYF TGTGCCACCAGCACATCCTACGAGCAGTACTTC
TRBJ1-3 many TRBV4-3 - CASSQDRVDTIYF TGCGCCAGCAGCCAAGATCGGGTAGACACCATATATTTT
TRBJ2-1 many TRBV7-8 - CASSIHSGSYNEQFF TGTGCCAGCAGCATTCATAGCGGCTCCTACAATGAGCAGTTCTTC
TRBJ2-1 many TRBV5-1 - CASSLRREFYNEQFF TGCGCCAGCAGCTTGAGACGGGAATTCTACAATGAGCAGTTCTTC
TRBJ1-5 - TRBV7-8 TRBD1 CASSLPLGQGNQPQHF TGTGCCAGCAGCTTACCTCTCGGACAGGGGAATCAGCCCCAGCATTTT
TRBJ1-1 many TRBV3-1 TRBD1 CASSQIQGLNTEAFF TGTGCCAGCAGCCAAATACAGGGGTTGAACACTGAAGCTTTCTTT
TRBJ1-2 many TRBV5-5 - CASSRIKSPYGYTF TGTGCCAGCAGCAGGATCAAGAGCCCCTATGGCTACACCTTC
TRBJ2-1 many TRBV7-6 - CASSLQRPYASSYNEQFF TGTGCCAGCAGCTTACAGAGACCCTACGCTAGTTCCTACAATGAGCAGTTCTTC
TRBJ2-6 many TRBV7-9 - CASSSRGAGANVLTF TGTGCCAGCAGCTCCCGAGGGGCTGGGGCCAACGTCCTGACTTTC
TRBJ2-5 many TRBV9 - CASSALQGRETQYF TGTGCCAGCAGCGCGCTCCAGGGGCGGGAGACCCAGTACTTC
TRBJ2-7 many TRBV7-2 TRBD2 CASSLGLAYEQYF TGTGCCAGCAGCTTAGGACTAGCGTACGAGCAGTACTTC
TRBJ2-5 many TRBV20-1 TRBD1 CSAYPRGRAETQYF TGCAGTGCTTACCCCAGGGGGCGCGCAGAGACCCAGTACTTC
TRBJ2-3 many TRBV24-1 TRBD2 CATSDPTGGNSDTQYF TGTGCCACCAGTGATCCAACGGGGGGGAATTCAGATACGCAGTATTTT
TRBJ2-1 many TRBV20-1 TRBD2 CSASVLAGSYNEQFF TGCAGTGCTAGTGTACTAGCGGGTTCCTACAATGAGCAGTTCTTC
TRBJ2-3 many TRBV28 TRBD2 CASSPLPWGRGNTDTQYF TGTGCCAGCAGTCCCCTACCATGGGGGAGGGGAAACACAGATACGCAGTATTTT
TRBJ1-1 many TRBV28 - CASSPRENTEAFF TGTGCCAGCAGTCCGCGGGAGAACACTGAAGCTTTCTTT
TRBJ1-1 many TRBV5-1 - CASSLAGWQAFF TGCGCCAGCAGCTTGGCCGGGTGGCAAGCTTTCTTT
TRBJ2-1 many TRBV2 TRBD1 CASSSDRAGYNEQFF TGTGCCAGCAGTTCCGACAGGGCAGGGTACAATGAGCAGTTCTTC
TRBJ2-3 many TRBV12-3/TRBV12-4 TRBD2 CASSLAPSREGGTDTQYF TGTGCCAGCAGTTTGGCCCCCTCGCGGGAGGGGGGCACAGATACGCAGTATTTT
TRBJ2-3 many TRBV4-1 - CASSQEGPQWGQYF TGCGCCAGCAGCCAAGAGGGACCCCAGTGGGGGCAGTATTTT
TRBJ2-3 many TRBV29-1 - CSVEDHGGGTDTQYF TGCAGCGTTGAAGATCATGGGGGCGGCACAGATACGCAGTATTTT
TRBJ2-7 once TRBV13 - CASGLGPNDEQYF TGTGCCAGCGGCCTAGGCCCTAACGACGAGCAGTACTTC
TRBJ2-5 - TRBV5-1 - CASSLESARPQETQYF TGCGCCAGCAGCTTGGAATCCGCCCGCCCACAAGAGACCCAGTACTTC
TRBJ2-4 many TRBV29-1 TRBD1 CSVSGQGKAKNIQYF TGCAGCGTTTCCGGACAGGGGAAGGCCAAAAACATTCAGTACTTC
TRBJ2-1 few TRBV20-1 - CSAIWGANEQFF TGCAGTGCTATCTGGGGGGCGAATGAGCAGTTCTTC
TRBJ1-2 many TRBV5-1 TRBD1 CASSPGQAPFYGYTF TGCGCCAGCAGCCCAGGACAGGCTCCCTTCTATGGCTACACCTTC
TRBJ1-1 many TRBV11-2 - CASSPSRGRPLNTEAFF TGTGCCAGCAGCCCCAGTAGGGGAAGGCCCTTGAACACTGAAGCTTTCTTT
TRBJ2-5 few TRBV15 - CATSRDRRGPQYF TGTGCCACCAGCAGAGATCGGAGAGGACCCCAGTACTTC
TRBJ2-2 many TRBV6-2/TRBV6-3 - CASRPGHLTGELFF TGTGCCAGCAGGCCGGGACACCTCACCGGGGAGCTGTTTTTT
TRBJ2-1 many TRBV5-1 - CASSLERQGGQFF TGCGCCAGCAGCTTGGAGCGTCAGGGAGGGCAGTTCTTC
TRBJ2-5 many TRBV5-1 - CASSPFPGDQETQYF TGCGCCAGCAGCCCCTTTCCAGGGGACCAAGAGACCCAGTACTTC